The entry below gives a single TCR beta chain sequence along with its context. Data came from immunoSEQ multiplex PCR; TCRdb stores just in-frame clones and leaves some out. The data hold about 370,000 clones, with around 89% observed a single time. The entry originates in a study of Ad26.COV2.S vaccination and SARS-CoV-2 variants. Study-wide background: Participant was drawn from the COV1001 Ad26.COV2.S trial arm. Donor got 5x10^10 or 1x10^11 viral particles of Ad26.COV2.S.

Stated treatment: about 20 received Ad26.COV2.S at low or high dose, single or two shots; 5 received placebo; per-sample allocation not given. Repertoires come from day 63 after the first vaccine or placebo injection. V was clipped by 2 bases and J by 3 bases; unmatched bases: 3. Germline V gives CDR1 KGHSH, CDR2 LQKENI. The CDR3 covers 14 residues. This sample comprised peripheral blood, obtained in a trial of Ad26.COV2.S vaccine versus placebo. The receptor was derived from a person between 18 and 65 years old who received the Ad26.COV2.S COVID-19 vaccine or a placebo. The chain employs TRBV18 and TRBJ2-7, with 8 bases that match TRBD2. The CDR3, as DNA: TGTGCCAGCTCACCAAGCGGGGGCAACTACGAGCAGTACTTC. Translation: CASSPSGGNYEQYF. Full variable domain (rest looked up from reference TRBV18 and TRBJ2-7): NAGVMQNPRHLVRRRGQEARLRCSPMKGHSHVYWYRQLPEEGLKFMVYLQKENIIDESGMPKERFSAEFPKEGPSILRIQQVVRGDSAAYFCASSPSGGNYEQYFGPGTRLTVT.